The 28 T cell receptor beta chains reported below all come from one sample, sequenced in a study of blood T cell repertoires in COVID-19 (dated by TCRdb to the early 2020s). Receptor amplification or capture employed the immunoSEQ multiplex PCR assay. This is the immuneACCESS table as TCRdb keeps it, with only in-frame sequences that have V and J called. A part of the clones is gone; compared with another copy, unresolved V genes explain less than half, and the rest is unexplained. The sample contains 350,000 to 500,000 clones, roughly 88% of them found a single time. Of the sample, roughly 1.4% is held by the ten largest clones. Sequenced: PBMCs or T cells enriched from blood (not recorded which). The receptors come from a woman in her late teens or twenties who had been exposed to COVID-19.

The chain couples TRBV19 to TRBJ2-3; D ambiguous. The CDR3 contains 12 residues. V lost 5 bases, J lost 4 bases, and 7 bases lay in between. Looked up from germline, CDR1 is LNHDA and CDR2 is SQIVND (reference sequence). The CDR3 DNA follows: TGTGCCAGTAGTTTTACGGCAGATACGCAGTATTTT. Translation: CASSFTADTQYF.

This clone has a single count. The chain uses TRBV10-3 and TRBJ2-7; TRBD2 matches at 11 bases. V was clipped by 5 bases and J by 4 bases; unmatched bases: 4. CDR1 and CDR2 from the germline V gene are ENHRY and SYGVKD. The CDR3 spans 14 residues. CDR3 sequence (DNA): TGTGCCATCAGTACGGGACTAGCGGTGTACGAGCAGTACTTC. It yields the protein CAISTGLAVYEQYF.

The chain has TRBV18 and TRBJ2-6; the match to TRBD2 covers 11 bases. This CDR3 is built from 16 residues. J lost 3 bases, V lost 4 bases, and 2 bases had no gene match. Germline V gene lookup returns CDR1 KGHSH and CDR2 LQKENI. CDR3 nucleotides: TGTGCCAGCTCACATGGGACTAGCGGTGGGGCCAACGTCCTGACTTTC. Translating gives CASSHGTSGGANVLTF.

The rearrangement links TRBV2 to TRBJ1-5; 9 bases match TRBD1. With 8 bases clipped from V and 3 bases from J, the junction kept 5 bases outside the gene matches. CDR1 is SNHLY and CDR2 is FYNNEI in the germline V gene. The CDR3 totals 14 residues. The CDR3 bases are TGTGCCAGCTGGGGACAGGGCCACAATCAGCCCCAGCATTTT. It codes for CASWGQGHNQPQHF.

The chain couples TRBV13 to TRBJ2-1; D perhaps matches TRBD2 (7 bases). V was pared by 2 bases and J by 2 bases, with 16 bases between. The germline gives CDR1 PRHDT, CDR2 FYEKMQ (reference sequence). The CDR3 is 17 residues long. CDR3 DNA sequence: TGTGCCAGCAGCTTATGGGGGGCGAGCGGGACCTACAATGAGCAGTTCTTC. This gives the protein CASSLWGASGTYNEQFF.

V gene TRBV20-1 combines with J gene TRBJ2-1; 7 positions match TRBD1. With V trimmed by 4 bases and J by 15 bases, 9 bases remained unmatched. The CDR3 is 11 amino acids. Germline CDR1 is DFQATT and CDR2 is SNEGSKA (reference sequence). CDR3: CSATQGVVRFF. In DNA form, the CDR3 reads TGCAGTGCTACCCAGGGGGTGGTGAGGTTCTTC.

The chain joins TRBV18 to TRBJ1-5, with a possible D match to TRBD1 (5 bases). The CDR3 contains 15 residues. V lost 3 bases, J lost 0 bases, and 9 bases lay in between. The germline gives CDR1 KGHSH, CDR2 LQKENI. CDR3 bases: TGTGCCAGCTCACCCTCACAGGATAGCAATCAGCCCCAGCATTTT. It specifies CASSPSQDSNQPQHF.

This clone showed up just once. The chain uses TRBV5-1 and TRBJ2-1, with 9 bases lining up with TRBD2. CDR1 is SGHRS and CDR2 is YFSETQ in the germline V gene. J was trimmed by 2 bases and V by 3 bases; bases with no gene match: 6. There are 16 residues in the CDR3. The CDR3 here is CASSWGLAGTYNEQFF. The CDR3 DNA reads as TGCGCCAGCAGCTGGGGGCTAGCGGGGACCTACAATGAGCAGTTCTTC.

CDR3 nucleotide sequence: TGTGCCAGCAGCTTAGTAGCTTTGGCGGGGGTAACCGGGGAGCTGTTTTTT. It codes for CASSLVALAGVTGELFF. This chain joins TRBV7-2 and TRBJ2-2, with 7 bases aligning to TRBD2. Germline CDR1 SGHTA, CDR2 FQGNSA. J gave up 5 bases and V 1 base, and 10 bases lay outside the gene matches. The length of the CDR3 is 17 residues.

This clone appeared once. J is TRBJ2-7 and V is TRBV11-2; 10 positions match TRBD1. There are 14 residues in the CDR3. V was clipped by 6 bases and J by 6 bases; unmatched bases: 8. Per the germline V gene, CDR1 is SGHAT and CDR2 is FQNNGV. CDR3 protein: CASSPGTGAAEQYF. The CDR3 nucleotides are TGTGCCAGCAGTCCCGGGACAGGGGCGGCCGAGCAGTACTTC.

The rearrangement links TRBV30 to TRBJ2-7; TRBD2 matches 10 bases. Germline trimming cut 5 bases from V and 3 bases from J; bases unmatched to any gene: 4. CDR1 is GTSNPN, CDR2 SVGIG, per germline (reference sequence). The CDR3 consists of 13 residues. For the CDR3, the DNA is TGTGCCTGGGCCGGGACTAGCGACTACGAGCAGTACTTC. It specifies CAWAGTSDYEQYF.

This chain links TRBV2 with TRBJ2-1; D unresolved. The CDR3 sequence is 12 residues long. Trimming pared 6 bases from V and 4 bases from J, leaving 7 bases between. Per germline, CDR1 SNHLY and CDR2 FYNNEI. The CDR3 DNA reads TGTGCCAGCAGCACTGAGTACAATGAGCAGTTCTTC. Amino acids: CASSTEYNEQFF.

CDR3 loop: CASSTYLVGDSPLHF. CDR3 nucleotides: TGTGCCAGTAGTACCTACCTGGTTGGAGATTCACCCCTCCACTTT. This sequence joins TRBV19 and TRBJ1-6; the D is unclear. V was pared by 4 bases and J by 8 bases, with 15 bases between. The CDR3 has 15 residues. Germline V gene lookup returns CDR1 LNHDA and CDR2 SQIVND (reference sequence).

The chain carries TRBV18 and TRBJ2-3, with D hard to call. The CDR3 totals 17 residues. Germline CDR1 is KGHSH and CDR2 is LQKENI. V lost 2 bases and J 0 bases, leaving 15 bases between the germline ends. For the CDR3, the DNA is TGTGCCAGCTCACCAGTCCTAATCCCCTCTAGCACAGATACGCAGTATTTT. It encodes CASSPVLIPSSTDTQYF.

The chain's CDR3 is CASSSLNREKLFF. Here the CDR3 DNA reads TGCGCCAGCAGCTCGCTGAACAGGGAAAAACTGTTTTTT. V gene TRBV5-1 combines with J gene TRBJ1-4; weak D call: TRBD1 (5 bases). The V gene's germline CDR1 is SGHRS and CDR2 YFSETQ. The CDR3 spans 13 residues. The V gene lost 3 bases and the J gene lost 8 bases, with 11 bases spanning the gap.

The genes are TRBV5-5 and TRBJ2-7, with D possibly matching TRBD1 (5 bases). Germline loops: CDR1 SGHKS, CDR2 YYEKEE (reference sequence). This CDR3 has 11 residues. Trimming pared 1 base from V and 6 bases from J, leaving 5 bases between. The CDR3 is CASSLRGEQYF. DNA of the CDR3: TGTGCCAGCAGCTTGAGGGGCGAGCAGTACTTC.

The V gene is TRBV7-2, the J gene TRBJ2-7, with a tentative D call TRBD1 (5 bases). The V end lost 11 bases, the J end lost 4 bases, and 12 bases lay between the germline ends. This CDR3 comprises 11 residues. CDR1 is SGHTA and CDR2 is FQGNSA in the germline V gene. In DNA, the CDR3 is TGTGCCTCCCAGGGCCAATACGAGCAGTACTTC. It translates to CASQGQYEQYF.

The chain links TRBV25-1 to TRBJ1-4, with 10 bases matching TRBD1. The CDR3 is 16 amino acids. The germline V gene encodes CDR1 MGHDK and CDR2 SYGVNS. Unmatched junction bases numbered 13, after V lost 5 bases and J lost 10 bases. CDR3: CASSPRQGAEYVKLFF. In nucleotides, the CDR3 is TGTGCCAGCAGTCCGCGACAGGGGGCAGAGTATGTAAAACTGTTTTTT.

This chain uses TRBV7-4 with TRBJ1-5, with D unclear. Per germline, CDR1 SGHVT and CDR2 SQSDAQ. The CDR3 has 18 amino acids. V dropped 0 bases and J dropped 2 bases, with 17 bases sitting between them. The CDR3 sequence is CASSLATDRHSGNQPQHF. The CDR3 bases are TGTGCCAGCAGCTTAGCAACCGATAGGCATAGCGGCAATCAGCCCCAGCATTTT.

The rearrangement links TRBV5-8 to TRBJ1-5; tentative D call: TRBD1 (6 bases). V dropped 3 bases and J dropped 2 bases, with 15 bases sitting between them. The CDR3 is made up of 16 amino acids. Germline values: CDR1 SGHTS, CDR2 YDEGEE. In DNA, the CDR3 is TGTGCCAGCAGCTGGGGGAACAGGGTTGGCAATCAGCCCCAGCATTTT. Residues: CASSWGNRVGNQPQHF.

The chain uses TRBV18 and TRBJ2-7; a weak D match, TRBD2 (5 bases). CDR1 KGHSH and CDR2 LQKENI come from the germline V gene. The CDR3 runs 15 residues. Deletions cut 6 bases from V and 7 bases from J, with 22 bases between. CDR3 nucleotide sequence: TGTGCCAGCTCCCGTCCTAATGAGGGTACGAAAGAGCAGTACTTC. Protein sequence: CASSRPNEGTKEQYF.

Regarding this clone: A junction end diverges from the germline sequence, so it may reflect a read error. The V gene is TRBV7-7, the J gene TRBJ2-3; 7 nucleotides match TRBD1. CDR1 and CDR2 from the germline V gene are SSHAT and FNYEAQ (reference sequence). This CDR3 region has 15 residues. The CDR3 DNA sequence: TGTGCTAGCAGTCAAGACAGGGCTAGCACAGATACGCAGTATTTT. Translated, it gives CASSQDRASTDTQYF. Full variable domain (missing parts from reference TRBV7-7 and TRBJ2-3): GAGVSQSPRYKVTKRGQDVTLRCDPISSHATLYWYQQALGQGPEFLTYFNYEAQPDKSGLPSDRFSAERPEGSISTLTIQRTEQRDSAMYRCASSQDRASTDTQYFGPGTRLTVL.

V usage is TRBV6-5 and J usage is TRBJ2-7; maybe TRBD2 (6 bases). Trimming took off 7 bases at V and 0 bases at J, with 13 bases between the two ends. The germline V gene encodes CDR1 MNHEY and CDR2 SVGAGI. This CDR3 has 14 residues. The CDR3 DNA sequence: TGTGCCAGCAAGGCCGGGACTCGCTCCTACGAGCAGTACTTC. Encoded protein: CASKAGTRSYEQYF.

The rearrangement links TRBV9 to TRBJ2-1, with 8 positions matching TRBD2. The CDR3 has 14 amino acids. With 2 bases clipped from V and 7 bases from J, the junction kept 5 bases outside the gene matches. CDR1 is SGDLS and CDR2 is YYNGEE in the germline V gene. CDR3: CASSVGRAANEQFF. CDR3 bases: TGTGCCAGCAGCGTCGGGAGGGCCGCGAATGAGCAGTTCTTC.

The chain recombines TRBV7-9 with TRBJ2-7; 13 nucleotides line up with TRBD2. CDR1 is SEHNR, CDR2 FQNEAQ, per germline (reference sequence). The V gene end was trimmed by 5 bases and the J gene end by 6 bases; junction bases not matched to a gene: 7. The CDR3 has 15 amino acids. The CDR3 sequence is CASSQRTSGSSEQYF. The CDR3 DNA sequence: TGTGCCAGCAGCCAGAGGACTAGCGGGAGTAGCGAGCAGTACTTC.

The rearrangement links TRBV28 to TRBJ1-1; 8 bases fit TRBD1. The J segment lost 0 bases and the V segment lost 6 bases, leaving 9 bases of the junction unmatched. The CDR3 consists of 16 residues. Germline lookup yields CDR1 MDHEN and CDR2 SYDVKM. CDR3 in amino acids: CASRATGGRMNTEAFF. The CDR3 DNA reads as TGTGCCAGCAGAGCCACAGGGGGGCGGATGAACACTGAAGCTTTCTTT.

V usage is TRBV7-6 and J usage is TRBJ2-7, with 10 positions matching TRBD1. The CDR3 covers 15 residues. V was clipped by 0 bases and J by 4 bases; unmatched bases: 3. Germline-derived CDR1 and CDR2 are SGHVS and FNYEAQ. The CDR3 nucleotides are TGTGCCAGCAGCTTAGCAATGGGACAGGGGTACGAGCAGTACTTC. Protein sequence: CASSLAMGQGYEQYF.

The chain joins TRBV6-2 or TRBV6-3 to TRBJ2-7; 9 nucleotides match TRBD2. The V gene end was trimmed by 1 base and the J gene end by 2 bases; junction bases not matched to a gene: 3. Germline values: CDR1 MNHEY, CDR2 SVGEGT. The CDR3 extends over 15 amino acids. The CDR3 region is CASSYWTSEAYEQYF. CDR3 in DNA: TGTGCCAGCAGTTACTGGACTAGCGAGGCCTACGAGCAGTACTTC.